Following are 29 T cell receptor beta chains from one sample sequenced in a study of blood T cell repertoires in COVID-19. Only in-frame clones appear in the TCRdb table, and some are missing; sequencing was by immunoSEQ multiplex PCR. Here the sample spans roughly 260,000 clones, more than 85% being singletons. The material sequenced was peripheral blood. These receptors were obtained from a person under 30 with COVID-19, enrolled during active disease.

The chain is built from TRBV12-3 or TRBV12-4 and TRBJ1-1; the D is unclear. V lost 5 bases, J lost 7 bases, and 14 bases lay in between. This CDR3 is built from 13 residues. CDR3 nucleotide sequence: TGTGCCAGCAGTATGGGCCCGGCGAGTGAAGCTTTCTTT. It yields the protein CASSMGPASEAFF.

The chain carries TRBV11-2 and TRBJ2-2; D unresolved. CDR1 SGHAT and CDR2 FQNNGV come from the germline V gene. CDR3 length: 11 amino acids. The V gene lost 1 base and the J gene lost 11 bases, with 5 bases spanning the gap. The CDR3: CASSLGSELFF. The CDR3 DNA follows: TGTGCCAGCAGCTTAGGTAGTGAGCTGTTTTTT.

The chain joins TRBV7-9 to TRBJ1-2, with TRBD1 as a possible D gene (5 bases). This CDR3 comprises 13 residues. Germline V CDR1 and CDR2: SEHNR, FQNEAQ (reference sequence). V gave up 6 bases and J gave up 4 bases, with 12 bases separating them. CDR3 protein: CASRPQEFYGYTF. CDR3 in DNA: TGTGCCAGCAGACCACAGGAATTCTATGGCTACACCTTC.

This sequence joins TRBV30 and TRBJ1-3; D not certain. The CDR3 is made up of 12 amino acids. Germline loops: CDR1 GTSNPN, CDR2 SVGIG (reference sequence). The V gene lost 0 bases and the J gene lost 4 bases, with 4 bases spanning the gap. CDR3 region: CAWSVHGNTIYF. The CDR3 DNA reads TGTGCCTGGAGTGTACACGGAAACACCATATATTTT.

The chain couples TRBV6-5 to TRBJ1-1; 8 bases are a match to TRBD1. J gave up 5 bases and V 10 bases, and 9 bases lay outside the gene matches. CDR1 and CDR2 from the germline V gene are MNHEY and SVGAGI. The CDR3 sequence is 13 residues long. CDR3 residues: CATGRGLWTEAFF. CDR3 sequence (DNA): TGTGCCACTGGCAGGGGGCTTTGGACTGAAGCTTTCTTT.

V and J are TRBV7-9 and TRBJ1-2, with 7 bases fitting TRBD1. Germline V gene lookup returns CDR1 SEHNR and CDR2 FQNEAQ (reference sequence). This CDR3 spans 15 amino acids. With 6 bases clipped from V and 2 bases from J, the junction kept 9 bases outside the gene matches. In DNA form, the CDR3 reads TGTGCCAGCAGTCACTCGACAGGGCTGAACTATGGCTACACCTTC. It specifies CASSHSTGLNYGYTF.

CDR3 bases: TGTGCCAGCTTAGGACTAGCGGGCAGCCAGTCCAATGAGCAGTTCTTC. It codes for CASLGLAGSQSNEQFF. The chain employs TRBV18 and TRBJ2-1, with 11 bases lining up with TRBD2. CDR1 is KGHSH and CDR2 is LQKENI in the germline V gene. Trimming removed 7 bases from V and 6 bases from J; junction bases left unmatched: 11. The CDR3 runs 16 residues.

This sequence joins TRBV21-1 and TRBJ2-7; the D segment call TRBD2 is taken from the table without a DNA check. TRBV21-1 is a pseudogene locus. The CDR3 has 23 residues. CDR3 loop: CASSKEGGLPGLAGGSSSYEQYF. The CDR3 DNA reads TGTGCCAGCAGCAAAGAAGGCGGACTACCGGGACTAGCGGGAGGGTCTTCCTCGTACGAGCAGTACTTC.

The chain has TRBV11-2 and TRBJ1-3; 9 bases align to TRBD1. The length of the CDR3 is 15 residues. In germline, CDR1 is SGHAT, CDR2 FQNNGV. After removal of 1 base from V and 2 bases from J, the junction contained 0 bases not matched to a gene. The CDR3 spells CASSLGTGAGNTIYF. CDR3 sequence (DNA): TGTGCCAGCAGCTTAGGGACAGGGGCTGGAAACACCATATATTTT.

V and J are TRBV6-2 or TRBV6-3 and TRBJ2-5, with D possibly TRBD2 on 6 matching bases. Germline values: CDR1 MNHEY, CDR2 SVGEGT. V gave up 4 bases and J gave up 3 bases, with 6 bases separating them. There are 12 residues in the CDR3. The CDR3 coding sequence is TGTGCCAGCAGTTTAGCGGAAGAGACCCAGTACTTC. Protein product: CASSLAEETQYF.

The V and J genes are TRBV5-5 and TRBJ1-3, with TRBD1 identical over 7 bases. Trimming removed 4 bases from V and 0 bases from J; junction bases left unmatched: 7. Germline-derived CDR1 and CDR2 are SGHKS and YYEKEE (reference sequence). The CDR3 covers 16 residues. CDR3 amino acids: CASSGQDLTSGNTIYF. The DNA for the CDR3 is TGTGCCAGCAGCGGACAGGACCTTACCTCTGGAAACACCATATATTTT. The complete variable domain, with remaining parts taken from reference TRBV5-5 and TRBJ1-3, reads DAGVTQSPTHLIKTRGQQVTLRCSPISGHKSVSWYQQVLGQGPQFIFQYYEKEERGRGNFPDRFSARQFPNYSSELNVNALLLGDSALYLCASSGQDLTSGNTIYFGEGSWLTVV.

The genes are TRBV19 and TRBJ1-5, with D possibly matching TRBD1 (6 bases). CDR3 length: 16 amino acids. Germline CDR1 reads LNHDA; CDR2 reads SQIVND (reference sequence). Between the trimmed V and J ends, which lost 3 bases and 7 bases, there was a span of 19 bases. CDR3 in amino acids: CASSIRDGGLNQPQHF. Here the CDR3 DNA reads TGTGCCAGTAGTATTCGGGACGGGGGGCTAAACCAGCCCCAGCATTTT. The variable domain in full, completed from reference TRBV19 and TRBJ1-5, reads DGGITQSPKYLFRKEGQNVTLSCEQNLNHDAMYWYRQDPGQGLRLIYYSQIVNDFQKGDIAEGYSVSREKKESFPLTVTSAQKNPTAFYLCASSIRDGGLNQPQHFGDGTRLSIL.

V usage is TRBV6-5 and J usage is TRBJ1-4; D call uncertain. V gave up 8 bases and J gave up 8 bases, with 9 bases separating them. This CDR3 contains 11 residues. Germline CDR1 is MNHEY and CDR2 is SVGAGI. The CDR3 loop reads CASLRNEKLFF. The CDR3 coding sequence is TGTGCCAGCCTTAGAAACGAAAAACTGTTTTTT.

This clone was seen just once. The genes are TRBV12-3 or TRBV12-4 and TRBJ1-6, with a weak D call TRBD1 (5 bases). The CDR3 runs to 12 residues. V lost 7 bases to trimming and J lost 9 bases, with 10 bases between them. This CDR3 is CASTFGGSPLHF. DNA of the CDR3: TGTGCCAGCACCTTCGGGGGTTCACCCCTCCACTTT.

The chain recombines TRBV19 with TRBJ2-5, with D unresolved. V dropped 0 bases and J dropped 5 bases, with 13 bases sitting between them. There are 15 residues in the CDR3. The germline CDR1 and CDR2 sequences are LNHDA and SQIVND (reference sequence). The CDR3 region is CASSIDSGVGETQYF. CDR3 nucleotide sequence: TGTGCCAGTAGTATAGATAGTGGCGTCGGGGAGACCCAGTACTTC.

J is TRBJ1-2 and V is TRBV6-6; 9 bases are a match to TRBD1. CDR3 size: 16 residues. V lost 6 bases and J lost 5; bases outside the gene matches: 13. The germline gives CDR1 MNHNY, CDR2 SVGAGI (reference sequence). Here the CDR3 DNA reads TGTGCCAGCAGCACCGGGACAGGGAACTTCGGGTATGGCTACACCTTC. It encodes CASSTGTGNFGYGYTF.

The rearrangement links TRBV19 to TRBJ1-4; D uncertain. The CDR3 totals 14 residues. Trimming left V 6 bases short and J 0 bases short, with 8 bases between. CDR1 and CDR2 (germline): LNHDA, SQIVND (reference sequence). The CDR3 is CASRVSATNEKLFF. The DNA for the CDR3 is TGTGCCAGTAGAGTTTCGGCAACTAATGAAAAACTGTTTTTT. The whole variable domain, remainder taken from reference TRBV19 and TRBJ1-4, is DGGITQSPKYLFRKEGQNVTLSCEQNLNHDAMYWYRQDPGQGLRLIYYSQIVNDFQKGDIAEGYSVSREKKESFPLTVTSAQKNPTAFYLCASRVSATNEKLFFGSGTQLSVL.

The V and J genes are TRBV27 and TRBJ1-2; D gene ambiguous. V was trimmed by 4 bases and J by 5 bases, leaving 14 bases between them. Germline CDR1 is MNHEY and CDR2 is SMNVEV (reference sequence). The CDR3 runs 14 residues. Here the CDR3 reads CASSSSETAYGYTF. The CDR3 nucleotides read TGTGCCAGCAGTTCATCGGAGACGGCATATGGCTACACCTTC.

The rearrangement joins TRBV7-2 to TRBJ2-2; 8 nucleotides match TRBD2. In germline, CDR1 is SGHTA, CDR2 FQGNSA. The CDR3 consists of 15 residues. J was trimmed by 3 bases and V by 5 bases; bases with no gene match: 5. The CDR3 DNA follows: TGTGCCAGCAGCCAACGGGAGGGGTACACCGGGGAGCTGTTTTTT. This codes for CASSQREGYTGELFF.

V usage is TRBV13 and J usage is TRBJ2-4, with 8 bases that match TRBD1. Germline assignment: CDR1 PRHDT and CDR2 FYEKMQ (reference sequence). Trimming took 0 bases from V and 3 from J; bases not matched to a gene: 1. The length of the CDR3 is 15 residues. The CDR3 DNA reads as TGTGCCAGCAGCTTAGGGACAGGGGTCAAAAACATTCAGTACTTC. Protein: CASSLGTGVKNIQYF. Drawing the rest from reference TRBV13 and TRBJ2-4, the complete variable domain is AAGVIQSPRHLIKEKRETATLKCYPIPRHDTVYWYQQGPGQDPQFLISFYEKMQSDKGSIPDRFSAQQFSDYHSELNMSSLELGDSALYFCASSLGTGVKNIQYFGAGTRLSVL.

The rearrangement links TRBV4-1 to TRBJ1-1; D remains ambiguous. Germline loops: CDR1 MGHRA, CDR2 YSYEKL. V gave up 0 bases and J gave up 0 bases, with 5 bases separating them. The CDR3 runs to 14 residues. In DNA form, the CDR3 reads TGCGCCAGCAGCCAAGATCCAATGAACACTGAAGCTTTCTTT. Its protein is CASSQDPMNTEAFF.

The chain uses TRBV2 and TRBJ1-2, with 8 bases that match TRBD1. Germline V CDR1 and CDR2: SNHLY, FYNNEI. The CDR3 extends over 15 amino acids. J lost 8 bases, V lost 0 bases, and 8 bases had no gene match. The CDR3 loop is CASSEAMGRTGGYTF. The CDR3 nucleotides are TGTGCCAGCAGTGAAGCGATGGGGAGGACAGGGGGCTACACCTTC.

The chain couples TRBV10-3 to TRBJ2-3; D might be TRBD2 (6 bases). The CDR3 spans 14 residues. V lost 4 bases, J lost 2 bases, and 10 bases lay in between. CDR1 and CDR2 from the germline V gene are ENHRY and SYGVKD. The CDR3 reads CAISAPGVTDTQYF. In DNA, the CDR3 is TGTGCCATCAGTGCCCCGGGAGTCACAGATACGCAGTATTTT.

The chain combines TRBV15 with TRBJ1-3; no clear D. With 3 bases removed from V and 3 bases from J, the gap between germline ends came to 9 bases. Germline values: CDR1 LNHNV, CDR2 YYDKDF (reference sequence). The length of the CDR3 is 14 residues. The CDR3 region has the DNA TGTGCCACCAGCAGGACACCCGGTGGAAACACCATATATTTT. Protein sequence: CATSRTPGGNTIYF.

The chain uses TRBV20-1 and TRBJ1-4; D is unresolved. This CDR3 is 14 amino acids long. V lost 3 bases to trimming and J lost 0 bases, with 8 bases between them. The germline CDR1 and CDR2 sequences are DFQATT and SNEGSKA (reference sequence). In nucleotides, the CDR3 is TGCAGTGCTAGTGGGCCTCCAACTAATGAAAAACTGTTTTTT. Translation: CSASGPPTNEKLFF.

The chain is built from TRBV6-5 and TRBJ2-7; 8 bases align to TRBD1. CDR3 size: 15 residues. V dropped 2 bases and J dropped 3; count of bases not matched to a gene: 6. The V gene's germline CDR1 is MNHEY and CDR2 SVGAGI. The CDR3 bases are TGTGCCAGCAGTTACCGAGGACAGGGCCTCTACGAGCAGTACTTC. Its translation: CASSYRGQGLYEQYF.

In its sample, this clone was seen once. The V call is TRBV6-2 or TRBV6-3, the J call TRBJ2-3, with D maybe TRBD2 (5 bases). The CDR3 spans 20 residues. Germline V gives CDR1 MNHEY, CDR2 SVGEGT. Trimming took off 2 bases at V and 2 bases at J, with 26 bases between the two ends. CDR3 sequence (DNA): TGTGCCAGCAGTTACCTCAAGCCCTCACTAGGTGCCTGGAACACAGATACGCAGTATTTT. Encoded protein: CASSYLKPSLGAWNTDTQYF.

The V call is TRBV4-2, the J call TRBJ2-1; TRBD1 matches 11 bases. The V segment lost 2 bases and the J segment 7 bases; nucleotides outside the gene matches: 7. Germline V gene sequence: CDR1 LGHNA, CDR2 YNFKEQ. The CDR3 has 16 amino acids. The CDR3 protein is CASSQKVGTGGNEQFF. The CDR3 bases are TGTGCCAGCAGCCAAAAGGTCGGGACAGGGGGAAATGAGCAGTTCTTC.

A few counts support this clone. This chain links TRBV9 with TRBJ1-4; D gene uncertain. There are 15 residues in the CDR3. The germline V gene has CDR1 SGDLS and CDR2 YYNGEE. V lost 2 bases, J lost 2 bases, and 10 bases lay in between. The CDR3 DNA reads as TGTGCCAGCAGCGTGTCAAGCGGGACTAATGAAAAACTGTTTTTT. Its protein is CASSVSSGTNEKLFF.